One and the same sample provided the 21 T cell receptor beta chains below, sequenced in a study of T cell repertoires in cytomegalovirus infection (dated by TCRdb to about 2019). What the treatment or condition label conveys for this sample: in vitro stimulation with specific CMV peptide epitopes to enrich CMV-specific T cells. The sample was run on an Illumina HiSeq 1500. TCRdb redid the processing of the public reads, applying fastp at Q25 and MiXCR, and retained in-frame beta chains. Rows matching on CDR3 protein sequence are summarized as one entry with the most common DNA and genes. Counted in this sample were approximately 70,000 distinct CDR3 sequences; approximately 22% of them appeared once. Roughly two thirds of the sample comes from the top ten. For these TCRs, the target antigens are not known. The source was CD8+ T cells from cultured PBMCs, collected from culture after CMV antigen stimulation. These receptors were obtained from a human donor in good health (CMV status not recorded). Some clones in this sample may be carry-over from other donors' samples.

This clonotype was detected only a few times. The chain is built from TRBV7-8 and TRBJ2-5, with TRBD1 matching over 7 bases. The CDR3 is 14 amino acids. Looked up from germline, CDR1 is SGHVS and CDR2 is FQNEAQ. V shed 5 bases, J shed 4 bases, and the junction held 7 bases outside the gene matches. The DNA of the CDR3 is TGTGCCAGCAGCCTTAAGACAGGGAGAGAGACCCAGTACTTC. Protein sequence: CASSLKTGRETQYF.

This clonotype came up a few times. The chain joins TRBV19 to TRBJ2-3, with no clear D. Trimming stripped 0 bases from V and 3 bases from J, with 19 bases between. Per germline, CDR1 LNHDA and CDR2 SQIVND (reference sequence). The CDR3 length is 18 residues. DNA of the CDR3: TGTGCCAGTAGTATAGATAGGGAACGCGAGGCCGTTACAGATACGCAGTATTTT. This gives the protein CASSIDREREAVTDTQYF.

This chain connects TRBV30 to TRBJ2-7; possible D gene TRBD1, 5 bases. Trimming took off 2 bases at V and 2 bases at J, with 10 bases between the two ends. The CDR3 consists of 13 residues. Germline-derived CDR1 and CDR2 are GTSNPN and SVGIG (reference sequence). The CDR3 reads CAWSKLGPYEQYF. CDR3 DNA: TGTGCCTGGAGTAAGCTGGGGCCCTACGAGCAGTACTTC.

A few counts support this clonotype. The chain recombines TRBV29-1 with TRBJ1-2, with TRBD1 matching 12 bases. The CDR3 consists of 16 residues. Germline V lookup: CDR1 SQVTM, CDR2 ANQGSEA. V gave up 3 bases and J gave up 5 bases; unmatched junction bases: 10. CDR3 DNA sequence: TGCAGCGTTGATGGGACAGGGGGCGGTAAAAGATATGGCTACACCTTC. Translation gives CSVDGTGGGKRYGYTF.

This clonotype was counted between two and nine times. This rearrangement joins TRBV7-2 to TRBJ1-6; a possible D gene is TRBD1 (5 bases). V gave up 2 bases and J gave up 8 bases, with 16 bases separating them. This CDR3 has 16 residues. Per germline, CDR1 SGHTA and CDR2 FQGNSA. This CDR3 is CASSLQEGTIDSPLHF. CDR3 nucleotides: TGTGCCAGCAGCTTACAAGAGGGGACCATAGATTCACCCCTCCACTTT.

CDR3 nucleotide sequence: TGTGCCAGCAGTTTATTGGGGACAGGCATCCGTCAAGAGACCCAGTACTTC. Encoded protein: CASSLLGTGIRQETQYF. The chain couples TRBV12-3 or TRBV12-4 to TRBJ2-5; 8 bases are shared with TRBD1. The J segment lost 2 bases and the V segment lost 2 bases, leaving 10 bases of the junction unmatched. This CDR3 is 17 amino acids long.

This clonotype was seen a handful of times. The chain carries TRBV12-3 or TRBV12-4 and TRBJ2-5; D gene unclear. The CDR3 loop spans 12 amino acids. Trimming stripped 6 bases from V and 5 bases from J, with 10 bases between. This CDR3 is CASSPLGETQYF. CDR3 nucleotides: TGTGCCAGCAGCCCCCTGGGGGAGACCCAGTACTTC.

The chain carries TRBV6-5 and TRBJ2-3, with D possibly being TRBD1 (6 bases). The germline V and J ends were trimmed by 6 bases and 4 bases, with 14 bases remaining between them. There are 14 residues in the CDR3. Per germline, CDR1 MNHEY and CDR2 SVGAGI. The CDR3 DNA sequence: TGTGCCAGCAGGGCACAGGGAACAGCAGATACGCAGTATTTT. Translated, it gives CASRAQGTADTQYF.

This clonotype was counted between two and nine times. The J gene is TRBJ2-5, the V gene TRBV11-2; 7 bases map to TRBD2. Trimming took 5 bases from V and 5 from J; bases not matched to a gene: 14. The CDR3 runs to 16 residues. CDR1 and CDR2 (germline): SGHAT, FQNNGV. CDR3 region: CASSPPGRGLGETQYF. The CDR3 DNA follows: TGTGCCAGCAGCCCCCCGGGGAGGGGCCTTGGGGAGACCCAGTACTTC.

This clonotype was detected a few times. V and J are TRBV7-2 and TRBJ1-3, with a weak D call TRBD1 (5 bases). V lost 5 bases, J lost 4 bases, and 21 bases lay in between. The germline gives CDR1 SGHTA, CDR2 FQGNSA. The CDR3 contains 17 residues. The DNA of the CDR3 is TGTGCCAGCAGCCGTCTCTTGACCCCAGGGTACGGAAACACCATATATTTT. Translated, it gives CASSRLLTPGYGNTIYF.

This clonotype has more than one count but fewer than ten. V gene TRBV6-1 combines with J gene TRBJ1-2; no firm D call. Germline CDR1 MNHNS, CDR2 SASEGT. There are 14 residues in the CDR3. The V end lost 4 bases, the J end lost 8 bases, and 17 bases lay between the germline ends. The CDR3 loop is CASSALGWVGGYTF. CDR3 DNA sequence: TGTGCCAGCAGTGCCTTGGGGTGGGTCGGGGGCTACACCTTC.

The CDR3 DNA reads TGTGCCAGCAGAGTCGGGGGGAACACTGAAGCTTTCTTT. Translation: CASRVGGNTEAFF. V usage is TRBV5-6 and J usage is TRBJ1-1, with D tentatively TRBD1 (5 bases). V lost 5 bases and J lost 1, with 9 bases in between. Germline values: CDR1 SGHDT, CDR2 YYEEEE. The CDR3 sequence is 13 residues long.

The CDR3: CASSLEGITYEQYF. DNA of the CDR3: TGTGCCAGCAGCTTAGAGGGGATCACCTACGAGCAGTACTTC. The gene calls are TRBV7-6 and TRBJ2-7; tentatively, D is TRBD1 (5 bases). This CDR3 has 14 residues. Germline CDR1 SGHVS, CDR2 FNYEAQ. Trimming shortened V by 1 base and J by 2 bases, and 9 bases separated the two germline ends.

The chain joins TRBV6-5 to TRBJ1-6; maybe TRBD1 (6 bases). The CDR3 covers 17 residues. Deletions cut 2 bases from V and 1 base from J, with 12 bases between. The germline V gene has CDR1 MNHEY and CDR2 SVGAGI. The CDR3 DNA follows: TGTGCCAGCAGTTACGTATACAGGGTATCCTATAATTCACCCCTCCACTTT. It encodes CASSYVYRVSYNSPLHF.

The genes are TRBV27 and TRBJ2-1, with 9 bases lining up with TRBD2. V lost 3 bases and J lost 8; bases outside the gene matches: 20. CDR3 length: 19 residues. Germline V gene lookup returns CDR1 MNHEY and CDR2 SMNVEV (reference sequence). CDR3 protein: CASSFYGGGALNPGHEQFF. In DNA, the CDR3 is TGTGCCAGCAGTTTTTACGGCGGGGGGGCTCTGAACCCTGGGCATGAGCAGTTCTTC.

This clonotype was found a few times. The chain recombines TRBV4-1 with TRBJ1-4, with D hard to call. The CDR3 totals 16 residues. The V gene lost 0 bases and the J gene lost 6 bases, with 14 bases spanning the gap. Germline-derived CDR1 and CDR2 are MGHRA and YSYEKL. CDR3 DNA: TGCGCCAGCAGCCAAGATTTCGAGGGCGGAGATGAAAAACTGTTTTTT. It is translated as CASSQDFEGGDEKLFF.

This clonotype was observed a handful of times. The chain couples TRBV7-8 to TRBJ1-3, with 8 bases fitting TRBD1. V lost 2 bases to trimming and J lost 2 bases; unmatched junction nucleotides: 2. The germline V gene encodes CDR1 SGHVS and CDR2 FQNEAQ. CDR3 length: 15 residues. The CDR3, as DNA: TGTGCCAGCAGCTTACGGACAGGGCCTGGAAACACCATATATTTT. Its protein is CASSLRTGPGNTIYF.

CDR3 sequence: CASSVTRGVGYGYTF. CDR3 DNA: TGTGCCAGTAGTGTCACCAGGGGAGTAGGCTATGGCTACACCTTC. The V call is TRBV19, the J call TRBJ1-2; TRBD1 might be the D (6 bases). Germline CDR1 and CDR2: LNHDA and SQIVND (reference sequence). The CDR3 is 15 residues long. The V gene lost 5 bases and the J gene lost 4 bases, with 17 bases spanning the gap. Together with reference TRBV19 and TRBJ1-2, the CDR3 gives the full variable domain: DGGITQSPKYLFRKEGQNVTLSCEQNLNHDAMYWYRQDPGQGLRLIYYSQIVNDFQKGDIAEGYSVSREKKESFPLTVTSAQKNPTAFYLCASSVTRGVGYGYTFGSGTRLTVV.

This clonotype came up a few times. The chain has TRBV6-5 and TRBJ2-7, with D tentatively TRBD2 (7 bases). CDR3 length: 15 residues. V lost 1 base and J lost 3, with 13 bases in between. The germline CDR1 and CDR2 sequences are MNHEY and SVGAGI. CDR3 in amino acids: CASSYFGGGDYEQYF. DNA for the CDR3: TGTGCCAGCAGTTACTTCGGAGGGGGGGACTACGAGCAGTACTTC.

This clonotype was counted between two and nine times. The rearrangement joins TRBV13 to TRBJ1-2; no definite D call. V lost 0 bases to trimming and J lost 4 bases, with 9 bases between them. The CDR3 is made up of 14 amino acids. Per germline, CDR1 PRHDT and CDR2 FYEKMQ (reference sequence). In DNA form, the CDR3 reads TGTGCCAGCAGCTTAGGACAGCAGATCTATGGCTACACCTTC. The encoded protein is CASSLGQQIYGYTF.

This clonotype showed up just a few times. The V gene is TRBV6-5, the J gene TRBJ2-1; D is uncertain. The CDR3 covers 16 residues. V lost 4 bases and J lost 4, with 17 bases in between. The germline V gene encodes CDR1 MNHEY and CDR2 SVGAGI. In nucleotides, the CDR3 is TGTGCCAGCAGTTCGGCAAACCTGAAGCCTTACAATGAGCAGTTCTTC. This translates into CASSSANLKPYNEQFF.